Below, 5 T cell receptor beta chains from the same sample are listed, as sequenced in a study of blood T cell repertoires in COVID-19. The protocol was immunoSEQ multiplex PCR, while the TCRdb copy is restricted to in-frame clones and leaves out a portion. The data show about 300,000 clones, with 85% to 90% seen just once and roughly 6.1% held by the top ten. Sequenced material: peripheral blood. These receptors were collected from a woman in her forties or fifties with COVID-19, enrolled during active disease.

CDR3 protein: CASSSRTGQGIYEQYF. The CDR3 DNA sequence: TGTGCCAGCAGCTCCCGGACCGGACAGGGGATCTACGAGCAGTACTTC. This chain joins TRBV11-3 and TRBJ2-7; 9 bases are a match to TRBD1. The CDR3 has 16 residues. Unmatched junction bases numbered 10, after V lost 4 bases and J lost 3 bases. The germline CDR1 and CDR2 sequences are SGHNT and YENEEA. Combining the CDR3 with reference TRBV11-3 and TRBJ2-7 gives the whole variable domain EAGVVQSPRYKIIEKKQPVAFWCNPISGHNTLYWYLQNLGQGPELLIRYENEEAVDDSQLPKDRFSAERLKGVDSTLKIQPAELGDSAVYLCASSSRTGQGIYEQYFGPGTRLTVT.

This chain links TRBV30 with TRBJ1-6; D not certain. The CDR3 sequence is 16 residues long. CDR1 GTSNPN and CDR2 SVGIG come from the germline V gene (reference sequence). V lost 3 bases to trimming and J lost 2 bases, with 14 bases between them. CDR3 protein: CAWSNPTGTYNSPLHF. The CDR3 coding sequence is TGTGCCTGGAGCAACCCCACGGGAACCTATAATTCACCCCTCCACTTT.

The J gene is TRBJ2-7, the V gene TRBV3-1 (or the pseudogene TRBV3-2); 7 bases fit TRBD2. With 1 base clipped from V and 2 bases from J, the junction kept 5 bases outside the gene matches. Per the germline V gene, CDR1 is LGHDT and CDR2 is YNNKEL (reference sequence). The CDR3 extends over 15 amino acids. CDR3 region: CASSQAGTTPYEQYF. CDR3 sequence (DNA): TGTGCCAGCAGCCAAGCCGGGACTACACCCTACGAGCAGTACTTC.

The genes are TRBV3-1 (or the pseudogene TRBV3-2) and TRBJ2-2, with 7 bases aligning to TRBD2. V shed 1 base and J 7 bases; nucleotides not matched to a gene: 18. Looked up from germline, CDR1 is LGHDT and CDR2 is YNNKEL (reference sequence). The CDR3 consists of 19 residues. CDR3 amino acids: CASSQGFPGGPRVGGELFF. CDR3 bases: TGTGCCAGCAGCCAAGGTTTTCCGGGAGGACCTCGGGTGGGCGGGGAGCTGTTTTTT.

The CDR3 protein is CASSLPAQGGEKLFF. The CDR3 DNA reads as TGTGCCAGCAGTTTGCCAGCGCAAGGCGGTGAAAAACTGTTTTTT. J is TRBJ1-4 and V is TRBV28; D gene uncertain. The germline CDR1 and CDR2 sequences are MDHEN and SYDVKM. The ends were cut back, 3 bases at V and 7 bases at J, with 15 bases in the middle. This CDR3 comprises 15 residues.